This TCR beta chain was recorded in a study of blood T cell repertoires in COVID-19. Study in general: Samples representing acute and convalescent COVID-19 were sourced from the United States, Italy and Spain.

As processed by the authors: Reference gene primer amplification gave nucleated cell count estimates. Sequencing used immunoSEQ multiplex PCR; TCRdb keeps in-frame clones, though not all of them. That table is the source of V, J and clone size, and D and trimming were worked out from the DNA. This sample carries about 250,000 clones, over 70% of them seen once, and the ten largest clones take around 3.4%. CDR3 length: 13 amino acids. The V and J ends lost 3 bases and 2 bases, in that order; junction bases with no gene match: 3. Germline V gene sequence: CDR1 DFQATT, CDR2 SNEGSKA (reference sequence).

This TCR was recovered from a woman aged 80 or older with acute or convalescent COVID-19. Source material: peripheral blood. The J gene is TRBJ1-2, the V gene TRBV20-1; 7 positions agree with TRBD1. The CDR3 reads CSASVQGNYGYTF. The CDR3 DNA follows: TGCAGTGCTAGTGTACAGGGGAACTATGGCTACACCTTC.